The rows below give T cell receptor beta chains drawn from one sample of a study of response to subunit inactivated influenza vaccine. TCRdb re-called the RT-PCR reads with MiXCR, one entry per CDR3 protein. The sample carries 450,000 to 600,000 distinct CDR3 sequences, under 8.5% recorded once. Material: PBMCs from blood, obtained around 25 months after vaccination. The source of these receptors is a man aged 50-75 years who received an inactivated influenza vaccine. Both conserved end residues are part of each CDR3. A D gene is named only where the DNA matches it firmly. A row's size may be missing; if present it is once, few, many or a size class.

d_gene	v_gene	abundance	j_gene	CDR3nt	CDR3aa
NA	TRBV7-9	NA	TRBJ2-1	TGTGCCAGCAGCCGGAGTGCTGAGCAGTTCTTC	CASSRSAEQFF
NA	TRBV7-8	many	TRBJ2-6	TGTGCCAGCAGCTTCGTGGCGCGGATGCACTCTGGGGCCAACGTCCTGACTTTC	CASSFVARMHSGANVLTF
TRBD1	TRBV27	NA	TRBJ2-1	TGTGCCAGCAGTCTCCCTCCCGGGACAGGGAGTGAGCAGTTCTTC	CASSLPPGTGSEQFF
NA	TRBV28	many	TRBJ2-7	TGTGCCAGCAGGAAAGGCAACTCCTACGAGCAGTACTTC	CASRKGNSYEQYF
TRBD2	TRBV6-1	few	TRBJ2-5	TGTGCCAGCAGCCCCTCGGGACTAGCGGTGGGGTACCAAGAGACCCAGTACTTC	CASSPSGLAVGYQETQYF
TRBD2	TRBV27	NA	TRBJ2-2	TGTGCCAGCAGTTTACTGCGGGGGGCCGCGAACACCGGGGAGCTGTTTTTT	CASSLLRGAANTGELFF
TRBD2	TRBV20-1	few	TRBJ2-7	TGCAGTGCTAGAGGTCCTAGCGGGCCCTCCTACGAGCAGTACTTC	CSARGPSGPSYEQYF
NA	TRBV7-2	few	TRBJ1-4	TGTGCCAGCAGCTTTGGGGGCACTAATGAAAAACTGTTTTTT	CASSFGGTNEKLFF
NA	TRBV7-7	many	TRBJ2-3	TGTGCCAGCAGCCGAGGACCTGGGACCGATACGCAGTATTTT	CASSRGPGTDTQYF
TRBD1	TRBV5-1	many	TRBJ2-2	TGCGCCAGCAGCTCCCGGACAGGGAACACCGGGGAGCTGTTTTTT	CASSSRTGNTGELFF
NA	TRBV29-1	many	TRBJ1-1	TGCAGCGTTTATGTCAAAGAAGCTTTCTTT	CSVYVKEAFF
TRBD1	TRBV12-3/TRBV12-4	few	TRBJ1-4	TGTGCCAGCAGTTTAGCGGGACAGACCGCGCCGTATGAAAAACTGTTTTTT	CASSLAGQTAPYEKLFF
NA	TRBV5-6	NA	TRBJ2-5	TGTGCCAGCAGCTTGAGTACGGGAGTGTGGCAAGAGACCCAGTACTTC	CASSLSTGVWQETQYF
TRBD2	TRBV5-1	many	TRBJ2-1	TGCGCCAGCAGCTTTTCCGGAGCGGGGGGGCTGAATGAGCAGTTCTTC	CASSFSGAGGLNEQFF
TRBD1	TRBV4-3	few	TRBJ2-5	TGCGCCAGCAGCCGGGTTAGGGGGCTGGAGACCCAGTACTTC	CASSRVRGLETQYF
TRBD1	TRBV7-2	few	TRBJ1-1	TGTGCCAGCAGAGATCGACAGGGTAAAAACACTGAAGCTTTCTTT	CASRDRQGKNTEAFF